The 30 T cell receptor beta chains in this list originate from one sample, sequenced in a study of vaccination and CD4 T cells after COVID-19. Treatment given: approximately nine-day PBMC culture with coronavirus spike peptide pools or control peptides (ViraFEST assay). The Oncomine TCR Beta short-read assay was applied to DNA of cultured CD4+ T cells. Using its own MiXCR run on the PCR reads, TCRdb lists one record per CDR3 protein. The table includes approximately 16,000 distinct CDR3 sequences, under 75% detected once. The antigens these receptors bind are not known. Sequences were obtained from CD4+ T cells from blood, cultured in vitro. The receptors come from a human donor who had recovered from COVID-19.

The chain couples TRBV3-1 to TRBJ2-5; 11 bases align to TRBD2. The V and J ends lost 6 bases and 1 base, in that order; junction bases with no gene match: 7. Germline CDR1 and CDR2: LGHDT and YNNKEL (reference sequence). This CDR3 is 16 amino acids long. The CDR3 region is CASSSGTSGPQETQYF. CDR3 nucleotides: TGTGCCAGCAGTTCCGGGACTAGCGGACCCCAAGAGACCCAGTACTTC.

The J gene is TRBJ2-3, the V gene TRBV20-1; the D is unclear. Germline lookup yields CDR1 DFQATT and CDR2 SNEGSKA (reference sequence). V gave up 6 bases and J gave up 0 bases, with 19 bases separating them. This CDR3 spans 16 amino acids. The CDR3 spells CSANNWLRASTDTQYF. Here the CDR3 DNA reads TGCAGTGCAAACAACTGGCTACGGGCTAGCACAGATACGCAGTATTTT.

The gene calls are TRBV7-2 and TRBJ2-7, with no clear D. Trimming stripped 5 bases from V and 0 bases from J, with 11 bases between. CDR1 and CDR2 from the germline V gene are SGHTA and FQGNSA. The CDR3 has 14 amino acids. DNA for the CDR3: TGTGCCAGCAGCCCCGAGCTCCCCTCCTACGAGCAGTACTTC. Encoded protein: CASSPELPSYEQYF.

J is TRBJ1-2 and V is TRBV2; TRBD1 matches at 7 bases. The CDR3 covers 13 residues. V was clipped by 4 bases and J by 6 bases; unmatched bases: 5. Germline V gene sequence: CDR1 SNHLY, CDR2 FYNNEI. This CDR3 is CASSVEQGNGYTF. For the CDR3, the DNA is TGTGCCAGCAGTGTGGAACAGGGGAATGGCTACACCTTC.

This chain joins TRBV4-1 and TRBJ1-4, with 7 positions matching TRBD1. Germline CDR1 and CDR2: MGHRA and YSYEKL. The V segment lost 2 bases and the J segment 8 bases; nucleotides outside the gene matches: 11. CDR3 size: 16 residues. The CDR3 loop is CASSQYVQTGREKLFF. The CDR3 DNA is TGCGCCAGCAGCCAATATGTCCAGACAGGGAGGGAAAAACTGTTTTTT.

This chain joins TRBV27 and TRBJ1-5; D possibly corresponds to TRBD1 (6 bases). The CDR3 runs to 16 residues. From germline, CDR1 is MNHEY and CDR2 SMNVEV (reference sequence). The V gene lost 4 bases and the J gene lost 2 bases, with 15 bases spanning the gap. The CDR3 DNA reads as TGTGCCAGCAGTTCCAGTATCAGGGGAGGCAATCAGCCCCAGCATTTT. It translates to CASSSSIRGGNQPQHF.

The chain recombines TRBV11-2 with TRBJ2-5, with D perhaps matching TRBD1 (6 bases). The CDR3 covers 15 residues. CDR1 and CDR2 from the germline V gene are SGHAT and FQNNGV. V lost 5 bases, J lost 5 bases, and 18 bases lay in between. The CDR3 DNA is TGTGCCAGCAGCAAACCGTACACAGGGACCGAGACCCAGTACTTC. It specifies CASSKPYTGTETQYF.

The rearrangement joins TRBV7-2 to TRBJ2-1; 7 nucleotides match TRBD1. This CDR3 has 13 amino acids. Germline V CDR1 and CDR2: SGHTA, FQGNSA. The junction had 3 bases not matched to a gene; V was cut back by 3 bases and J by 7 bases. CDR3 in DNA: TGTGCCAGCAGCTTGAACAGGGGTAATGAGCAGTTCTTC. It is translated as CASSLNRGNEQFF. Looking up the rest from reference TRBV7-2 and TRBJ2-1 gives the full variable domain: GAGVSQSPSNKVTEKGKDVELRCDPISGHTALYWYRQSLGQGLEFLIYFQGNSAPDKSGLPSDRFSAERTGGSVSTLTIQRTQQEDSAVYLCASSLNRGNEQFFGPGTRLTVL.

This clonotype was seen more than once but under ten times. The V and J genes are TRBV7-9 and TRBJ2-1; D perhaps matches TRBD1 (5 bases). The end of the DNA aligns better with TRBJ2-7, so the J call may be wrong. Germline assignment: CDR1 SEHNR and CDR2 FQNEAQ (reference sequence). This CDR3 spans 13 amino acids. The CDR3 sequence: CASSLGQLYEQYF. DNA for the CDR3: TGTGCCAGCAGCTTAGGACAGCTATACGAGCAGTACTTC.

This clonotype was observed a handful of times. The chain links TRBV6-1 to TRBJ1-6, with D perhaps matching TRBD1 (5 bases). V was cut by 8 bases and J by 4 bases, with 9 bases left in between. Germline values: CDR1 MNHNS, CDR2 SASEGT. This CDR3 is 13 amino acids long. The DNA of the CDR3 is TGTGCCAGCGTAGCAGGGTATAATTCACCCCTCCACTTT. Its translation is CASVAGYNSPLHF.

This chain uses TRBV6-1 with TRBJ2-2; D gene ambiguous. The germline V and J ends were trimmed by 4 bases and 4 bases, with 4 bases remaining between them. The CDR3 length is 12 residues. Germline V lookup: CDR1 MNHNS, CDR2 SASEGT. The CDR3 here is CASSAITGELFF. In nucleotides, the CDR3 is TGTGCCAGCAGTGCAATCACCGGGGAGCTGTTTTTT.

The chain is built from TRBV7-2 and TRBJ2-5; 9 nucleotides match TRBD1. J gave up 5 bases and V 5 bases, and 18 bases lay outside the gene matches. Per germline, CDR1 SGHTA and CDR2 FQGNSA. This CDR3 is 18 amino acids long. This CDR3 is CASSPGQKWGQGQETQYF. The CDR3 coding sequence is TGTGCCAGCAGCCCGGGACAGAAATGGGGACAGGGTCAGGAGACCCAGTACTTC.

The chain is built from TRBV20-1 and TRBJ2-7; 11 nucleotides match TRBD1. This CDR3 region has 15 residues. From germline, CDR1 is DFQATT and CDR2 SNEGSKA (reference sequence). Trimming cost V 5 bases and J 2 bases; bases outside gene matches: 8. The DNA for the CDR3 is TGCAGTGCTCTGGGGACAGGGGGTAGTACCTACGAGCAGTACTTC. Protein product: CSALGTGGSTYEQYF.

This chain joins TRBV15 and TRBJ2-7; D is perhaps TRBD1 or TRBD2 (7 bases each). V was cut by 4 bases and J by 6 bases, with 19 bases left in between. The length of the CDR3 is 15 residues. CDR1 is LNHNV and CDR2 is YYDKDF in the germline V gene (reference sequence). The DNA of the CDR3 is TGTGCCACCAGCATCAACCCGGGCAGGGGGGGCGAGCAGTACTTC. This codes for CATSINPGRGGEQYF.

V gene TRBV2 combines with J gene TRBJ1-2, with 9 nucleotides matching TRBD1. The CDR3 runs 12 residues. Germline V lookup: CDR1 SNHLY, CDR2 FYNNEI. Germline trimming cut 6 bases from V and 8 bases from J; bases unmatched to any gene: 4. CDR3 protein: CASRRTGDGYTF. Written as DNA, the CDR3 is TGTGCCAGCAGGCGGACAGGGGACGGCTACACCTTC.

The chain joins TRBV24-1 to TRBJ1-2; 11 bases match TRBD1. The germline gives CDR1 KGHDR, CDR2 SFDVKD. CDR3 length equals 16 residues. The trim removed 3 bases at V and 4 bases at J, leaving 6 bases unmatched. CDR3 in amino acids: CATSDPRTGGVYGYTF. CDR3 in DNA: TGTGCCACCAGTGATCCTAGGACAGGGGGCGTCTATGGCTACACCTTC.

The chain has TRBV7-2 and TRBJ1-5, with TRBD1 matching 8 bases. This CDR3 has 17 amino acids. The V segment lost 4 bases and the J segment 0 bases; nucleotides outside the gene matches: 8. CDR1 is SGHTA, CDR2 FQGNSA, per germline. The CDR3 DNA reads as TGTGCCAGCAGCTCAAGCGGACAGGGTTATAGCAATCAGCCCCAGCATTTT. Residues: CASSSSGQGYSNQPQHF.

The chain links TRBV20-1 to TRBJ1-2, with no clear D. The V gene lost 0 bases and the J gene lost 1 base, with 3 bases spanning the gap. This CDR3 spans 12 amino acids. Germline V gene lookup returns CDR1 DFQATT and CDR2 SNEGSKA (reference sequence). This CDR3 is CSARDSNYGYTF. CDR3 nucleotides: TGCAGTGCTAGAGACAGTAACTATGGCTACACCTTC.

This chain joins TRBV20-1 and TRBJ2-7; maybe TRBD2 (5 bases). Germline CDR1 and CDR2: DFQATT and SNEGSKA (reference sequence). With 3 bases removed from V and 2 bases from J, the gap between germline ends came to 11 bases. The CDR3 sequence is 13 residues long. As DNA, the CDR3 is TGCAGTGCTAGTTTCGGGATCGCCTACGAGCAGTACTTC. This translates into CSASFGIAYEQYF.

This clonotype was detected only a few times. CDR3 residues: CASSLVQGEQPQHF. The CDR3 bases are TGTGCCAGCAGTTTAGTACAGGGGGAACAGCCCCAGCATTTT. The chain couples TRBV12-3 or TRBV12-4 to TRBJ1-5; 8 nucleotides line up with TRBD1. V lost 1 base, J lost 7 bases, and 3 bases stayed unmatched. The CDR3 totals 14 residues.

The chain is built from TRBV20-1 and TRBJ2-2; a weak D match, TRBD2 (6 bases). V was clipped by 3 bases and J by 6 bases, with 14 bases between them. This CDR3 is built from 14 residues. Germline V lookup: CDR1 DFQATT, CDR2 SNEGSKA (reference sequence). The CDR3: CSASGPREAGELFF. In nucleotides, the CDR3 is TGCAGTGCTAGTGGTCCCAGGGAGGCCGGGGAGCTGTTTTTT.

The chain employs TRBV7-9 and TRBJ1-2; D is perhaps TRBD1 (5 bases). V was cut by 0 bases and J by 1 base, with 9 bases left in between. The CDR3 is made up of 15 amino acids. From germline, CDR1 is SEHNR and CDR2 FQNEAQ (reference sequence). The CDR3 spells CASSLAGVVNYGYTF. The CDR3, as DNA: TGTGCCAGCAGCTTAGCAGGGGTGGTTAACTATGGCTACACCTTC.

The gene calls are TRBV20-1 and TRBJ1-1, with D possibly matching TRBD1 (5 bases). Between the trimmed V and J ends, which lost 5 bases and 5 bases, there was a span of 12 bases. Per the germline V gene, CDR1 is DFQATT and CDR2 is SNEGSKA (reference sequence). The CDR3 extends over 12 amino acids. The CDR3 loop is CSARQPGTEAFF. The CDR3 DNA follows: TGCAGTGCTCGACAGCCTGGGACTGAAGCTTTCTTT.

The rearrangement uses TRBV12-3 or TRBV12-4 and TRBJ2-5, with D unclear. The CDR3 is made up of 13 amino acids. Trimming removed 4 bases at V and 8 bases at J, with 14 bases between. CDR3 loop: CASSWTRPSTQYF. CDR3 bases: TGTGCCAGCAGTTGGACCAGACCCAGTACCCAGTACTTC.

There are a few counts of this clonotype. The rearrangement links TRBV6-5 to TRBJ1-2, with D uncertain. CDR1 and CDR2 (germline): MNHEY, SVGAGI. V lost 0 bases and J lost 2, with 7 bases in between. The CDR3 is made up of 14 amino acids. CDR3 bases: TGTGCCAGCAGTTACTCGGACGACAACTATGGCTACACCTTC. It yields the protein CASSYSDDNYGYTF.

The J gene is TRBJ2-3, the V gene TRBV2; possible D gene TRBD1, 6 bases. V was pared by 8 bases and J by 4 bases, with 10 bases between. The CDR3 is 12 amino acids. Germline loops: CDR1 SNHLY, CDR2 FYNNEI. This chain's CDR3 is CASQDRSDTQYF. The CDR3 region has the DNA TGTGCCAGCCAAGACAGGTCAGATACGCAGTATTTT.

The rearrangement links TRBV19 to TRBJ1-2; 9 bases agree with TRBD1. Trimming at V came to 7 bases and at J to 0 bases, leaving 6 bases not matched to a gene. Germline V gives CDR1 LNHDA, CDR2 SQIVND (reference sequence). CDR3 length equals 15 residues. The CDR3 DNA follows: TGTGCCAGTACGGACAGGGGCATGTCTAACTATGGCTACACCTTC. This sequence encodes CASTDRGMSNYGYTF.

This clonotype was recorded a few times. V usage is TRBV15 and J usage is TRBJ1-5; tentatively, D is TRBD1 (6 bases). Trimming took off 0 bases at V and 3 bases at J, with 18 bases between the two ends. Per the germline V gene, CDR1 is LNHNV and CDR2 is YYDKDF (reference sequence). The CDR3 extends over 18 amino acids. DNA for the CDR3: TGTGCCACCAGCAGAGATCCCCGCCAGGAGGGACACAATCAGCCCCAGCATTTT. Translation gives CATSRDPRQEGHNQPQHF.

This clonotype was picked up a small number of times. The chain uses TRBV2 and TRBJ2-5, with a possible D match to TRBD1 (6 bases). The V end lost 6 bases, the J end lost 2 bases, and 13 bases lay between the germline ends. Germline V gives CDR1 SNHLY, CDR2 FYNNEI. The CDR3 runs 14 residues. The CDR3 DNA sequence: TGTGCCAGCAGAAACAGGGACCGGCAAGAGACCCAGTACTTC. Translated: CASRNRDRQETQYF. The full variable domain, its missing parts supplied by reference TRBV2 and TRBJ2-5, is EPEVTQTPSHQVTQMGQEVILRCVPISNHLYFYWYRQILGQKVEFLVSFYNNEISEKSEIFDDQFSVERPDGSNFTLKIRSTKLEDSAMYFCASRNRDRQETQYFGPGTRLLVL.

This clonotype was seen a handful of times. The rearrangement links TRBV7-2 to TRBJ1-6; TRBD1 matches 9 bases. From germline, CDR1 is SGHTA and CDR2 FQGNSA. The CDR3 is 14 residues long. The ends lost 6 bases at V and 10 bases at J; junction bases unmatched: 7. The CDR3 loop reads CASRGTGSMSPLHF. CDR3 nucleotides: TGTGCCAGCAGGGGGACAGGGTCGATGTCACCCCTCCACTTT.